The source of this T cell receptor beta chain is a study of T cell responses to AZD1222 COVID-19 vaccine. Overall study: Samples with a second dose at about 4 or about 12 weeks were pooled together. Notes on the study in general: Repertoire sampling happened only post peak T cell response.

About this clone: What it binds is unknown.

The protocol was immunoSEQ multiplex PCR, while the TCRdb copy is restricted to in-frame clones and leaves out a portion. The data contain fewer than 150,000 clones, about 94% of them singletons. Germline CDR1 and CDR2: LGHDT and YNNKEL (reference sequence). Trimming left V 4 bases short and J 4 bases short, with 8 bases between. The CDR3 spans 13 residues. The material sequenced was peripheral blood, taken on day 0 of AZD1222 vaccination. This rearrangement joins TRBV3-1 (or the pseudogene TRBV3-2) to TRBJ1-5; the D gene is possibly TRBD1 (6 bases). This receptor was taken from an adult in good health. CDR3 nucleotides: TGTGCCAGCAGCCCCGGACAGAATCAGCCCCAGCATTTT. Its translation is CASSPGQNQPQHF.